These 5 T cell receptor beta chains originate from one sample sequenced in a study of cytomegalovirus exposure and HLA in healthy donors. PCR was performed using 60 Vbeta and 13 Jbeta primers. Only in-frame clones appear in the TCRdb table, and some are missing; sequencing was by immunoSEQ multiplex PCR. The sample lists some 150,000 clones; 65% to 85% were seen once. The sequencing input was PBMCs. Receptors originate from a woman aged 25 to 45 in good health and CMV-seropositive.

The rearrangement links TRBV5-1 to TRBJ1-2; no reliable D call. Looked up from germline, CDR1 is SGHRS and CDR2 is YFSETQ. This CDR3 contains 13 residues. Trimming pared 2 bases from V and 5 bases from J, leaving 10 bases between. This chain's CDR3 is CASSFGVGYGYTF. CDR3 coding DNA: TGCGCCAGCAGCTTCGGGGTTGGGTATGGCTACACCTTC.

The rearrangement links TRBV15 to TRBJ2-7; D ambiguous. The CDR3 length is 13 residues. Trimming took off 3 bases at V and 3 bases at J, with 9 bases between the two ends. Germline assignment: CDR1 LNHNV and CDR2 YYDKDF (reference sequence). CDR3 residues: CATSSLRDYEQYF. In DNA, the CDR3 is TGTGCCACCAGCAGCCTGAGAGACTACGAGCAGTACTTC. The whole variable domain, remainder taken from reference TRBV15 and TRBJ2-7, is DAMVIQNPRYQVTQFGKPVTLSCSQTLNHNVMYWYQQKSSQAPKLLFHYYDKDFNNEADTPDNFQSRRPNTSFCFLDIRSPGLGDTAMYLCATSSLRDYEQYFGPGTRLTVT.

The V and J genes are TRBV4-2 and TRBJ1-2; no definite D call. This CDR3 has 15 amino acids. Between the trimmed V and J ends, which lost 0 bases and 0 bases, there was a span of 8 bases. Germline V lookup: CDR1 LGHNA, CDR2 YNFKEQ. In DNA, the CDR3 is TGTGCCAGCAGCCAAGATTATTGGCCTAACTATGGCTACACCTTC. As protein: CASSQDYWPNYGYTF.

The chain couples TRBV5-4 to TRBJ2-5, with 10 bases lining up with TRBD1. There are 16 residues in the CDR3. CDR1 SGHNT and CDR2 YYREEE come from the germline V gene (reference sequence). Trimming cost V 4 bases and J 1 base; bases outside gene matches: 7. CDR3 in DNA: TGTGCCAGCAGCAGGGGGGGACAGGGGCCCCAAGAGACCCAGTACTTC. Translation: CASSRGGQGPQETQYF.

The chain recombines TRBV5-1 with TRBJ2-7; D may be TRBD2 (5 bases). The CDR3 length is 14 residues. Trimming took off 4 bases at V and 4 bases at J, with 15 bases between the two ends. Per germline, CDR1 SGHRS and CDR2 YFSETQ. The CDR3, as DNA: TGCGCCAGCAGCCGTCAATTCGGGGAATACGAGCAGTACTTC. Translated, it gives CASSRQFGEYEQYF.